The clone carrying this TCR beta chain was seen many times. What it recognizes is unknown. CDR3 length equals 16 residues. Trimming removed 2 bases at V and 0 bases at J, with 10 bases between. Arm-PCR of CDR3 regions and iRepertoire HTBI primers were used to build TCR beta libraries. One entry per CDR3 protein, called by TCRdb with MiXCR from the multiplex PCR reads. The table includes 430,000 or so distinct CDR3 sequences, over 20% detected once. Time point in this sample: persistent/refractory GD, antithyroid drugs over 5 years with positive TRAb. Extracted PBMC RNA gave rise to the TCR library. It was by American Thyroid Association guidelines that Graves' disease was diagnosed. This sample was included in a study of regulatory T cells in long-lasting Graves disease. The study's findings and limits: There was favoring of TRBV28, TRBJ1-2 and TRBJ2-5 in persistent disease.

The source material was peripheral blood mononuclear cells (PBMCs), sampled when the disease was refractory, from a patient treated with antithyroid drugs. V is TRBV12-3 or TRBV12-4 and J is TRBJ2-2; tentative D call: TRBD1 (5 bases). This receptor was taken from a female donor with Graves disease. For the CDR3, the DNA is TGTGCCAGCAGTTTATCGGTAGGGGCGAACACCGGGGAGCTGTTTTTT. As protein: CASSLSVGANTGELFF.